The TCR beta chain under discussion was sequenced for a study of beta chain features in type 1 diabetes. TCRB transcripts that were expressed got sequenced, as all of the isolated RNA had been reverse transcribed. The method was immunoSEQ multiplex PCR; TCRdb's version includes in-frame clones alone and lacks a portion of them. The table records 600,000 to 750,000 clones, around 12% of them present only once. It was via CD45RO/CCR7/CD25/CD127/CD95/CD27 that CD4+ naive, central memory, regulatory and stem cell-like memory cells were sorted. Deletions cut 2 bases from V and 5 bases from J, with 18 bases between. Germline V gene data show CDR1 as MGHRA and CDR2 as YSYEKL. The CDR3 is made up of 17 amino acids. Study-level findings and limits: In patients and controls equally, PCR might favor templates that are shorter. Across all four CD4+ subsets, people with type 1 diabetes showed modestly shorter TCRB CDR3s.

This clone was seen more than once but under ten times. The target antigen is unknown. The V gene is TRBV4-1, the J gene TRBJ2-2; D is possibly TRBD2 (6 bases). The sequenced sample consisted of naive CD4+ T cells from blood. The clonotype was recovered from a man younger than 45 with type 1 diabetes. This chain's CDR3 is CASSQRGGDEVTGELFF. CDR3 nucleotide sequence: TGCGCCAGCAGCCAAAGGGGAGGAGATGAAGTTACCGGGGAGCTGTTTTTT.